The 17 T cell receptor beta chains presented below share a single source sample, sequenced in a study of T cell responses to AZD1222 COVID-19 vaccine. Sequencing was performed with immunoSEQ multiplex PCR; in TCRdb, only in-frame clones are kept and a portion is missing. The sample has fewer than 100,000 clones, approximately 94% seen once. The source was peripheral blood, collected on day 0 of AZD1222 vaccination. All receptors derive from an adult in good health.

This chain joins TRBV11-3 and TRBJ1-1; D gene unclear. The CDR3 is 13 residues long. The V gene lost 0 bases and the J gene lost 10 bases, with 12 bases spanning the gap. CDR1 SGHNT and CDR2 YENEEA come from the germline V gene. CDR3 nucleotides: TGTGCCAGCAGCTTAGACCCCACGCGGGGAGCTTTCTTT. Residues: CASSLDPTRGAFF.

This chain joins TRBV24-1 and TRBJ2-6; TRBD1 matches at 9 bases. This CDR3 comprises 17 residues. CDR1 and CDR2 (germline): KGHDR, SFDVKD. V was pared by 4 bases and J by 2 bases, with 5 bases of the junction left unmatched. CDR3 bases: TGTGCCACCAGTGAGGGACAGGGTACCCCTGGGGCCAACGTCCTGACTTTC. This gives the protein CATSEGQGTPGANVLTF.

The rearrangement uses TRBV28 and TRBJ1-6, with D maybe TRBD1 (5 bases). V shed 4 bases and J shed 7 bases, with 11 bases lying between them. CDR1 and CDR2 from the germline V gene are MDHEN and SYDVKM. The CDR3 has 14 amino acids. The CDR3 bases are TGTGCCAGCAGTTCGCTGACAGCCAATTCACCCCTCCACTTT. Encoded protein: CASSSLTANSPLHF.

The chain has TRBV29-1 and TRBJ1-5, with 7 bases matching TRBD1. V was clipped by 4 bases and J by 3 bases; unmatched bases: 3. Germline V gives CDR1 SQVTM, CDR2 ANQGSEA. This CDR3 is built from 13 residues. DNA of the CDR3: TGCAGCGTTGGGGACAGCGACAATCAGCCCCAGCATTTT. Amino acids: CSVGDSDNQPQHF.

V is TRBV19 and J is TRBJ2-3; D possibly corresponds to TRBD2 (5 bases). The CDR3 is 11 residues long. Trimming shortened V by 9 bases and J by 6 bases, and 10 bases separated the two germline ends. Germline CDR1 LNHDA, CDR2 SQIVND (reference sequence). CDR3 residues: CASSSGDTQYF. The CDR3 DNA sequence: TGTGCCAGCTCCTCGGGGGATACGCAGTATTTT.

V is TRBV19 and J is TRBJ1-1, with 7 bases aligning to TRBD1. CDR3 size: 16 residues. V was pared by 6 bases and J by 0 bases, with 10 bases of the junction left unmatched. The germline V gene encodes CDR1 LNHDA and CDR2 SQIVND (reference sequence). The chain's CDR3 is CASSYRQGPMNTEAFF. The CDR3 DNA sequence: TGTGCCAGTAGCTATAGACAGGGTCCCATGAACACTGAAGCTTTCTTT.

The CDR3 here is CASSSQGAGANVLTF. The CDR3 coding sequence is TGTGCCAGCAGTTCTCAGGGGGCTGGGGCCAACGTCCTGACTTTC. The chain has TRBV6-2 or TRBV6-3 and TRBJ2-6; 7 bases are shared with TRBD1. The length of the CDR3 is 15 residues. J gave up 2 bases and V 4 bases, and 2 bases lay outside the gene matches. Germline V gene data show CDR1 as MNHEY and CDR2 as SVGEGT.

This chain connects TRBV7-8 to TRBJ1-3, with 9 nucleotides matching TRBD1. The ends lost 8 bases at V and 1 base at J; junction bases unmatched: 6. CDR1 and CDR2 from the germline V gene are SGHVS and FQNEAQ. The CDR3 extends over 15 amino acids. The CDR3 loop reads CASRAGTGSGNTIYF. Written as DNA, the CDR3 is TGTGCCAGCCGGGCCGGGACAGGGTCTGGAAACACCATATATTTT.

The rearrangement uses TRBV9 and TRBJ2-5, with 8 nucleotides matching TRBD2. CDR3 size: 16 residues. The germline gives CDR1 SGDLS, CDR2 YYNGEE. The V and J ends lost 3 bases and 2 bases, in that order; junction bases with no gene match: 9. CDR3 DNA: TGTGCCAGCAGCGCCTTGCCGGGACTAGGGCAAGAGACCCAGTACTTC. This encodes CASSALPGLGQETQYF.

This clone was detected a few times. The chain links TRBV19 to TRBJ1-5; no reliable D call. Germline V CDR1 and CDR2: LNHDA, SQIVND (reference sequence). CDR3 size: 15 residues. Trimming stripped 4 bases from V and 0 bases from J, with 10 bases between. CDR3 sequence (DNA): TGTGCCAGTAGTAAAATGCTAAATAGCAATCAGCCCCAGCATTTT. This gives the protein CASSKMLNSNQPQHF.

This chain connects TRBV5-1 to TRBJ2-7, with D tentatively TRBD1 (5 bases). The CDR3 covers 16 residues. CDR1 and CDR2 (germline): SGHRS, YFSETQ. Trimming removed 0 bases at V and 5 bases at J, with 18 bases between. The CDR3 bases are TGCGCCAGCAGCTTGGAGGGGCAGAGTGTTCGCCACGAGCAGTACTTC. As protein: CASSLEGQSVRHEQYF.

This sequence joins TRBV30 and TRBJ2-1, with 10 positions matching TRBD1. This CDR3 region has 16 residues. V lost 1 base, J lost 8 bases, and 11 bases stayed unmatched. Germline V gene data show CDR1 as GTSNPN and CDR2 as SVGIG (reference sequence). CDR3 residues: CAWSGRQGALMDEQFF. CDR3 bases: TGTGCCTGGAGTGGGAGACAGGGGGCCCTTATGGATGAGCAGTTCTTC. Complete variable domain (other parts from reference TRBV30 and TRBJ2-1): SQTIHQWPATLVQPVGSPLSLECTVEGTSNPNLYWYRQAAGRGLQLLFYSVGIGQISSEVPQNLSASRPQDRQFILSSKKLLLSDSGFYLCAWSGRQGALMDEQFFGPGTRLTVL.

This clone was seen a few times. This chain joins TRBV19 and TRBJ1-4, with D unclear. The CDR3 covers 12 residues. V lost 5 bases to trimming and J lost 16 bases, with 17 bases between them. Germline CDR1 is LNHDA and CDR2 is SQIVND (reference sequence). The CDR3 nucleotides read TGTGCCAGTAGTGGATCCGGGATGGCCACGTTTTTT. It yields the protein CASSGSGMATFF.

The CDR3 sequence is CASSLTRESGNEQFF. The CDR3 DNA sequence: TGTGCCAGCAGTTTAACGCGGGAGAGTGGAAATGAGCAGTTCTTC. V is TRBV27 and J is TRBJ2-1, with 7 bases aligning to TRBD2. The CDR3 totals 15 residues. Looked up from germline, CDR1 is MNHEY and CDR2 is SMNVEV (reference sequence). V lost 2 bases, J lost 7 bases, and 8 bases stayed unmatched.

V gene TRBV6-6 combines with J gene TRBJ2-1; TRBD2 aligns across 7 bases. The CDR3 sequence is 15 residues long. V lost 0 bases, J lost 6 bases, and 5 bases stayed unmatched. The V gene's germline CDR1 is MNHNY and CDR2 SVGAGI (reference sequence). CDR3 sequence (DNA): TGTGCCAGCAGTTACTCGGCAGGGAGGGGCAATGAGCAGTTCTTC. Translating gives CASSYSAGRGNEQFF.

This chain joins TRBV9 and TRBJ2-7, with D perhaps TRBD2 (5 bases). The germline gives CDR1 SGDLS, CDR2 YYNGEE. This CDR3 comprises 15 residues. V lost 0 bases to trimming and J lost 0 bases, with 10 bases between them. CDR3 sequence (DNA): TGTGCCAGCAGCGTAGGACTACAGAGCTCCTACGAGCAGTACTTC. As protein: CASSVGLQSSYEQYF.

This chain uses TRBV7-8 with TRBJ2-1; 9 bases line up with TRBD1. Trimming removed 4 bases from V and 8 bases from J; junction bases left unmatched: 9. The CDR3 contains 15 residues. Germline V lookup: CDR1 SGHVS, CDR2 FQNEAQ. The CDR3 spells CASSSDRGEFDEQFF. The DNA for the CDR3 is TGTGCCAGCAGCTCCGACAGGGGGGAGTTCGATGAGCAGTTCTTC. Together with reference TRBV7-8 and TRBJ2-1, the CDR3 gives the full variable domain: GAGVSQSPRYKVAKRGQDVALRCDPISGHVSLFWYQQALGQGPEFLTYFQNEAQLDKSGLPSDRFFAERPEGSVSTLKIQRTQQEDSAVYLCASSSDRGEFDEQFFGPGTRLTVL.